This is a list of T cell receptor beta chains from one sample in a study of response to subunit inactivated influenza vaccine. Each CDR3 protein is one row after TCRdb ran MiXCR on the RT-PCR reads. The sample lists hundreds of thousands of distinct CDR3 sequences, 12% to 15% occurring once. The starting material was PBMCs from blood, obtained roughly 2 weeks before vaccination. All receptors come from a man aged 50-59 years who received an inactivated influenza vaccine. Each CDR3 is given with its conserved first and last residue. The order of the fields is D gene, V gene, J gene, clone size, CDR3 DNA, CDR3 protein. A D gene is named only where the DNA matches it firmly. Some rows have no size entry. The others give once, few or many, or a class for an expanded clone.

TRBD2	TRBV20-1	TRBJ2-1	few	TGCAGTGCTATTACGGGACTAGCGAACCATGAGCAGTTCTTC	CSAITGLANHEQFF
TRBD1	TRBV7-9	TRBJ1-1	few	TGTGCCAGCAGCACCCACAGGGGATTGAACACTGAAGCTTTCTTT	CASSTHRGLNTEAFF
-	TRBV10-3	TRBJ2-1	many	TGTGCCATCACTGGGGGTGCCTACAATGAGCAGTTCTTC	CAITGGAYNEQFF
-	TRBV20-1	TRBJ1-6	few	TGCAGTGCGAAACAGAGCTCCTATAATTCACCCCTCCACTTT	CSAKQSSYNSPLHF
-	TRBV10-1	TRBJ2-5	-	TGCGCCAGCAGTGGCAATTACCAAGAGACCCAGTACTTC	CASSGNYQETQYF
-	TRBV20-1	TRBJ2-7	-	TGCAGTGCTAGGGGGTTAGATGGCCCCTACGAGCAGTACTTC	CSARGLDGPYEQYF
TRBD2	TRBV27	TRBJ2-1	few	TGTGCCAGCAGGGCGAGGACTAGCGAGTACAATGAGCAGTTCTTC	CASRARTSEYNEQFF
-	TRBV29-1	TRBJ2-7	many	TGCAGCGTTGATGTCGGGAGCTACGAGCAGTACTTC	CSVDVGSYEQYF
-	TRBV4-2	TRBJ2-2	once	TGTGCCAGCAGCCAAGGGGTAGGCGGGGGCCGAGGAACCGGGGAGCTGTTTTTT	CASSQGVGGGRGTGELFF
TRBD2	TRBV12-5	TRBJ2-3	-	TGTGCTAGTGGTGGACTAGCGGATACGCAGTATTTT	CASGGLADTQYF
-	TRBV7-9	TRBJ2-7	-	TGTGCCAGCAGCGTCTCGGGACCCTCCCCTTACGAGCAGTACTTC	CASSVSGPSPYEQYF
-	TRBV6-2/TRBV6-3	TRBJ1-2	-	TGTGCCAGCAGCCAAGACTTCTACCCCAACTATGGCTACACCTTC	CASSQDFYPNYGYTF
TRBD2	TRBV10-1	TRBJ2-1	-	TGCGCCAGCAGTGAAACTAGCGGGGGAGAGCAGTTCTTC	CASSETSGGEQFF
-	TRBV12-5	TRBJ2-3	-	TGTGCTAGTGGTAGGACACAACCTAGCACAGATACGCAGTATTTT	CASGRTQPSTDTQYF
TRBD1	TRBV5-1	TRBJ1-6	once	TGCGCCAGCAGCCATGGGACAGGCAATAATTCACCCCTCCACTTT	CASSHGTGNNSPLHF
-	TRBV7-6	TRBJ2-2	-	TGTGCCAGCAGCTTAGCCTCGCAGGGAGGTGGGGAGCTGTTTTTT	CASSLASQGGGELFF
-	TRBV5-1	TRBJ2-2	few	TGCGCCAGCAGCTTGAGCCCGTCTGGCGGGACCGGGGAGCTGTTTTTT	CASSLSPSGGTGELFF
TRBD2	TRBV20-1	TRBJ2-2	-	TGCAGTGCTCCACCTGTACCGGGACTAGCGGGAGTGAAAACCGGGGAGCTGTTTTTT	CSAPPVPGLAGVKTGELFF
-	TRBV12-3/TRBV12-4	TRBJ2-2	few	TGTGCCATCAAGAGGCCGGACGGGGAGCTGTTTTTT	CAIKRPDGELFF
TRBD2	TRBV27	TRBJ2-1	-	TGTGCCAGCAGACCGGGACTAGCGGGACCCGAGCAGTTCTTC	CASRPGLAGPEQFF
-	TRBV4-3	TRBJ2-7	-	TGCGCCAGCCGCACCCGACAGGCAGGCTACGAGCAGTACTTC	CASRTRQAGYEQYF
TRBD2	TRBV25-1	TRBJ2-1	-	TGTGCCAGCAGTGAAAGGTGGCGGGGGGGTAACAATGAGCAGTTCTTC	CASSERWRGGNNEQFF
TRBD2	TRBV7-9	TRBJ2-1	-	TGTGCCAGCAGCTTCCTTCCCGGACTAGCGAGCTACAATGAGCAGTTCTTC	CASSFLPGLASYNEQFF
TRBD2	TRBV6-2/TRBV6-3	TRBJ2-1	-	TGTGCCAGCAGCCCCCTCCCGGGACTAGCGGACGTAATATACAATGAGCAGTTCTTC	CASSPLPGLADVIYNEQFF
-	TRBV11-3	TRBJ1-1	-	TGTGCCAGCAGCCAAACACCGGGGGGTGAAGCTTTCTTT	CASSQTPGGEAFF
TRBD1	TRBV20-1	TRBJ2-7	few	TGCAGTGCTGCATCCGGGACAGGGGGCATCTACGAGCAGTACTTC	CSAASGTGGIYEQYF
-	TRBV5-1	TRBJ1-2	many	TGCGCCAGCAGCTTGGACTGGGCACCTAACTATGGCTACACCTTC	CASSLDWAPNYGYTF
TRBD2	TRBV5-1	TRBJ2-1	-	TGCGCCAGCAGACTAGGACTAGCGGGAGGGAGCTCCTACAATGAGCAGTTCTTC	CASRLGLAGGSSYNEQFF
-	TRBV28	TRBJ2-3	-	TGTGCCAGCAGTTTATATTCGGGCGGAGGGGGCACAGATACGCAGTATTTT	CASSLYSGGGGTDTQYF
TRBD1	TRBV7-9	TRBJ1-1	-	TGTGCCAGCAGCCCGACAGGGGGCGGGACTGAAGCTTTCTTT	CASSPTGGGTEAFF
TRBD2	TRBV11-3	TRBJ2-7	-	TGTGCCAGCAGCTTAGCGGGAGGCGACTACGAGCAGTACTTC	CASSLAGGDYEQYF
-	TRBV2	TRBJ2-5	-	TGTGCCAGCAGTGAAGTCGCCAGGGGGACCCAGTACTTC	CASSEVARGTQYF
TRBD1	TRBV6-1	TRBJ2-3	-	TGTGCCAGCAGCAGGGGGCTTAACACAGATACGCAGTATTTT	CASSRGLNTDTQYF
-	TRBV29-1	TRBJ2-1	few	TGCAGCGTTGAAGTGAGGCTAGCAGTCAATGAGCAGTTCTTC	CSVEVRLAVNEQFF
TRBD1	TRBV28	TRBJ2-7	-	TGTGCCAGCAGTCTCCCCGGACAGGGCGTATACGAGCAGTACTTC	CASSLPGQGVYEQYF
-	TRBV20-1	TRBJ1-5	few	TGCAGTGCTTCCCGAGCCCCTAATCAGCCCCAGCATTTT	CSASRAPNQPQHF
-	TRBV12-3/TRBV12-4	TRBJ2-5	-	TGTGCCAGCAGCCGTGCCCTTCAGGGGACCCAGTACTTC	CASSRALQGTQYF
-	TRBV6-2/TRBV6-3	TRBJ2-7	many	TGTGCCAGCAGTTACGTAGGGGGCGAGCAGTACTTC	CASSYVGGEQYF
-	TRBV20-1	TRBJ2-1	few	TGCAGTGCTAGAGATCTGAACAGGGGAGGCAATGAGCAGTTCTTC	CSARDLNRGGNEQFF
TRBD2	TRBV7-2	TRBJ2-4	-	TGTGCCAGCAGCGCCCCCTCCGGGAGGGCCTCTCGGGGCATTCAGTACTTC	CASSAPSGRASRGIQYF
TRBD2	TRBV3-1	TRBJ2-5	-	TGTGCCAGCAGCCAAACTTTAGCGGGAGTGGAGACCCAGTACTTC	CASSQTLAGVETQYF
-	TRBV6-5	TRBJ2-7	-	TGTGCCAGCAGTTACCCGGGACGGCAGGCCTACGAGCAGTACTTC	CASSYPGRQAYEQYF
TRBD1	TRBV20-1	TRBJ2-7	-	TGCAGTGCAGATACAGGGGGCTACGAGCAGTACTTC	CSADTGGYEQYF
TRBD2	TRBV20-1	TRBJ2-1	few	TGCAGTGCTAGAAACCGGGACTATAACCGGGATTTTCGCAATGAGCAGTTCTTC	CSARNRDYNRDFRNEQFF
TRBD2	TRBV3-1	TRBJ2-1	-	TGTGCCAGCAGCCAAAGGGGCGGGAGTCTGAGCAATGAGCAGTTCTTC	CASSQRGGSLSNEQFF
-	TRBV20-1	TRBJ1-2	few	TGCAGTGCCTCCGTGGGATCTCAATGGGGGTCCCAGGGCTATGGCTACACCTTC	CSASVGSQWGSQGYGYTF
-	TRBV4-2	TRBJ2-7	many	TGTGCCAGCAGCCAAGGAACAGGGAGATCCTACGAGCAGTACTTC	CASSQGTGRSYEQYF
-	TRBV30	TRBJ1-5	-	TGTGCCTGGAGTGTAGGGGTCAGCGTTAGCAATCAGCCCCAGCATTTT	CAWSVGVSVSNQPQHF
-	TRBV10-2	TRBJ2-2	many	TGCGCCAGCAGTGAGATAGACCAGCCCGGGGAGCTGTTTTTT	CASSEIDQPGELFF
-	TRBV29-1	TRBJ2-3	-	TGCAGCGTAAGTAGCGGACTCACAGATACGCAGTATTTT	CSVSSGLTDTQYF
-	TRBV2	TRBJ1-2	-	TGTGCCAGCAGTGAAGACCGGTACTATGGCTACACCTTC	CASSEDRYYGYTF
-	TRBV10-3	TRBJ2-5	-	TGTGCCATCAGCTACAGGGAACAAGAGACCCAGTACTTC	CAISYREQETQYF
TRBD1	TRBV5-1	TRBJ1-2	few	TGCGCCAGCAGCGCCCGGGGACAGGGAAATGGCTACACCTTC	CASSARGQGNGYTF
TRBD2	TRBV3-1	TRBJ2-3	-	TGTGCCAGCAGCCACGCGCGTAGCGGGGCTAGCACAGATACGCAGTATTTT	CASSHARSGASTDTQYF
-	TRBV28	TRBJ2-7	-	TGTGCCAGCAGACGTCCGGGGGCCTACGAGCAGTACTTC	CASRRPGAYEQYF